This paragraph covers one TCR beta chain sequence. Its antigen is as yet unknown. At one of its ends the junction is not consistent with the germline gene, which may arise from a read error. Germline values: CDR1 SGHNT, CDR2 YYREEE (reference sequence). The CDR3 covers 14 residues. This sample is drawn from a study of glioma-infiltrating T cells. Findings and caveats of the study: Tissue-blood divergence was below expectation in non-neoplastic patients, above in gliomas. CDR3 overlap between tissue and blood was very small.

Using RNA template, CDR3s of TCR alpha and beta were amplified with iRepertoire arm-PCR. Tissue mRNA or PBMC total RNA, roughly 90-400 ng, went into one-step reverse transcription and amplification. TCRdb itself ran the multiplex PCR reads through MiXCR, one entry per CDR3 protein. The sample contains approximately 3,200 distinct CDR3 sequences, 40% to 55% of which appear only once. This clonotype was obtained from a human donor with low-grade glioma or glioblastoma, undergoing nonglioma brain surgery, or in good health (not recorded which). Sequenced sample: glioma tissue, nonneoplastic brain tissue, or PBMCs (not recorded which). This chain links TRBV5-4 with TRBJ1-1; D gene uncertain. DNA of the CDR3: TGTACCAGCAGCTTGGATCCTGAGAACACTGAAGCTTTCTTT. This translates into CTSSLDPENTEAFF.